Described below is a single TCR beta chain sequence and its context. These data are taken from a study of blood T cell repertoires in COVID-19. The CDR3 is made up of 15 amino acids. V shed 1 base, J shed 2 bases, and the junction held 2 bases outside the gene matches. The germline gives CDR1 GTSNPN, CDR2 SVGIG (reference sequence). Produced via immunoSEQ multiplex PCR; TCRdb's table is partial and in-frame only. The table includes about 160,000 clones, over 85% detected once. The material sequenced was peripheral blood. The TCR was taken from a woman in her 50s with acute or convalescent COVID-19. The chain recombines TRBV30 with TRBJ2-7; 13 positions match TRBD2. The DNA of the CDR3 is TGTGCCTGGAGTGAGGGGACTAGCGGGACCTACGAGCAGTACTTC. It encodes CAWSEGTSGTYEQYF.